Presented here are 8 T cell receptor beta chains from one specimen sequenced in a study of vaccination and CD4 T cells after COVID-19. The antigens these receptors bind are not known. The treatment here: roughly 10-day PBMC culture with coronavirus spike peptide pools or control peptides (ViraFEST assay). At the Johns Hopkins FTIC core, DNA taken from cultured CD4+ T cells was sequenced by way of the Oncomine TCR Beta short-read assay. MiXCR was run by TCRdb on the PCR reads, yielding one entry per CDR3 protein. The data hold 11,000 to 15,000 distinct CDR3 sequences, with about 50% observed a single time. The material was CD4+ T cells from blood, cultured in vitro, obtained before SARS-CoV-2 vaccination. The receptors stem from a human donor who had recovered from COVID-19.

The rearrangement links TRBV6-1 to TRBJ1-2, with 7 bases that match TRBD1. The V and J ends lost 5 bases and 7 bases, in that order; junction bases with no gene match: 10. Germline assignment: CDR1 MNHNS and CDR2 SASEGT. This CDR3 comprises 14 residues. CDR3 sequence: CASSQDRAWGGYTF. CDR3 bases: TGTGCCAGCAGTCAAGACAGGGCCTGGGGTGGCTACACCTTC.

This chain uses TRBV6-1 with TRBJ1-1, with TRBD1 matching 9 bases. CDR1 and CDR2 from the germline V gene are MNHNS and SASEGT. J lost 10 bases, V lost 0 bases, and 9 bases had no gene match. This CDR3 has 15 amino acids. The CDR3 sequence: CASSEAVFNRGLAFF. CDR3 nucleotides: TGTGCCAGCAGTGAAGCGGTATTCAACAGGGGGCTAGCTTTCTTT.

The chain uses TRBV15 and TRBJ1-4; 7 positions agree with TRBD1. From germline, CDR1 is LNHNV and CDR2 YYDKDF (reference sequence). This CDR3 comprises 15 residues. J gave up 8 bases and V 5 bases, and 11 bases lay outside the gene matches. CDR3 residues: CATSERRGLGEKLFF. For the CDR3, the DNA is TGTGCCACCAGCGAAAGGAGGGGGCTGGGCGAAAAACTGTTTTTT.

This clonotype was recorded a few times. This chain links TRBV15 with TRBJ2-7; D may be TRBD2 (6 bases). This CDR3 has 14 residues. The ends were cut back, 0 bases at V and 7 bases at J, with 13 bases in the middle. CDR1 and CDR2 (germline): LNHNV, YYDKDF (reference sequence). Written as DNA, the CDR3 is TGTGCCACCAGCAGAGACGGACTACCGTCGGAGCAGTACTTC. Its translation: CATSRDGLPSEQYF.

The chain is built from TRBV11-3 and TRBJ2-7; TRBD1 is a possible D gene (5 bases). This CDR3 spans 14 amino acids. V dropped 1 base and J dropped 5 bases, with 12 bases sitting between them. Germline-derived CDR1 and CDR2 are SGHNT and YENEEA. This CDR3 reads CASSLGQGGDEQYF. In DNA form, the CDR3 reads TGTGCCAGCAGCTTAGGCCAGGGCGGCGACGAGCAGTACTTC.

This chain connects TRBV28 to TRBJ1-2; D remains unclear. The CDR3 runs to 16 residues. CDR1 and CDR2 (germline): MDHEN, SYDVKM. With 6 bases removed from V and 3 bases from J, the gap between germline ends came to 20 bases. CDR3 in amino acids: CASSGVKGAIDYGYTF. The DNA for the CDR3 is TGTGCCAGCAGCGGAGTTAAGGGCGCCATCGACTATGGCTACACCTTC.

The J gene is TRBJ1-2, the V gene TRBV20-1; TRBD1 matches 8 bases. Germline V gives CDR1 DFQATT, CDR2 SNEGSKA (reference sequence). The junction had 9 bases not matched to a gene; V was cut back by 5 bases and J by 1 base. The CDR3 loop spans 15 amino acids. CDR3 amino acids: CSAPHRGTGNYGYTF. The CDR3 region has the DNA TGCAGTGCTCCCCACAGGGGGACCGGTAACTATGGCTACACCTTC.

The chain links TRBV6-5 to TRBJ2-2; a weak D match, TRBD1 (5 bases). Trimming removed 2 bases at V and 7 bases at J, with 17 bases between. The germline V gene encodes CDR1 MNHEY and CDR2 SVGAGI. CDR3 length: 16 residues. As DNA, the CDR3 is TGTGCCAGCAGTTACAGTTTCGGAAAAGGGGTCGGGGAGCTGTTTTTT. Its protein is CASSYSFGKGVGELFF.